This T cell receptor beta chain was recovered during a study of patients and donors after allogeneic stem cell transplantation. A single record per CDR3 protein comes from TCRdb applying MiXCR to the RT-PCR reads. This repertoire shows roughly 960,000 distinct CDR3 sequences, roughly 18% found once; its top ten account for 5% to 6.5%. The CDR3 spans 14 residues. V dropped 5 bases and J dropped 2 bases, with 10 bases sitting between them. This clonotype has ten or more counts. Sequencing input: blood, either unsorted or a sorted T cell fraction (not recorded which). The sequence was obtained from a human donor who was either an allogeneic HSCT recipient or a stem cell or donor lymphocyte infusion donor (not recorded which). It is not recorded whose cells these are; they may come from a transplant donor. The chain links TRBV12-3 or TRBV12-4 to TRBJ1-3; a weak D match, TRBD1 (6 bases). CDR3 DNA sequence: TGTGCCAGCAGTCCGACAGGAACTGGAAACACCATATATTTT. The encoded protein is CASSPTGTGNTIYF.